Below, 16 T cell receptor beta chains from the same sample are listed, as sequenced in a study of long-term antiretroviral therapy in people with HIV. At the survey level, the v3.0 immunoSEQ assay was run. Only in-frame clones appear in the TCRdb table, and some are missing; sequencing was by immunoSEQ multiplex PCR. Of roughly 44,000 clones in the sample, roughly 96% are singletons; the top ten hold less than 3.5%. Material: unsorted PBMCs, obtained 3.7 years after starting antiretroviral therapy. Receptor source: a woman aged 45-59 years with HIV.

The gene calls are TRBV5-5 and TRBJ1-1; no clear D gene. The length of the CDR3 is 14 residues. With 0 bases removed from V and 8 bases from J, the gap between germline ends came to 14 bases. CDR1 and CDR2 from the germline V gene are SGHKS and YYEKEE (reference sequence). The CDR3 sequence is CASSLDHGGIEAFF. The CDR3 DNA is TGTGCCAGCAGCTTGGATCACGGAGGGATCGAAGCTTTCTTT.

The chain is built from TRBV4-1 and TRBJ1-2; 7 nucleotides line up with TRBD1. J was trimmed by 5 bases and V by 0 bases; bases with no gene match: 3. Germline lookup yields CDR1 MGHRA and CDR2 YSYEKL. CDR3 length equals 14 residues. The DNA for the CDR3 is TGCGCCAGCAGCCAAGAAGACAGGGAATATGGCTACACCTTC. Amino acid sequence: CASSQEDREYGYTF.

This clone was picked up one time. The chain joins TRBV11-2 to TRBJ1-4; D may be TRBD1 (6 bases). Trimming removed 2 bases at V and 8 bases at J, with 9 bases between. Germline CDR1 is SGHAT and CDR2 is FQNNGV. CDR3 length: 13 amino acids. The CDR3 sequence: CASSLSRGEKLFF. CDR3 DNA: TGTGCCAGCAGCTTAAGCAGGGGCGAAAAACTGTTTTTT.

This chain connects TRBV5-1 to TRBJ2-2; 9 bases are shared with TRBD1. Germline V gene sequence: CDR1 SGHRS, CDR2 YFSETQ. The CDR3 totals 15 residues. V gave up 3 bases and J gave up 7 bases; unmatched junction bases: 7. The CDR3 sequence: CASSSTGGVGGELFF. The DNA of the CDR3 is TGCGCCAGCAGCTCGACAGGGGGGGTAGGCGGGGAGCTGTTTTTT.

V gene TRBV5-6 combines with J gene TRBJ2-7, with D maybe TRBD2 (5 bases). Trimming left V 2 bases short and J 6 bases short, with 12 bases between. CDR1 and CDR2 (germline): SGHDT, YYEEEE. The CDR3 has 13 amino acids. DNA for the CDR3: TGTGCCAGCAGCTTTGAGGAGGCCTCCGAGCAGTACTTC. It yields the protein CASSFEEASEQYF. The full variable domain, with the rest looked up from reference TRBV5-6 and TRBJ2-7, is DAGVTQSPTHLIKTRGQQVTLRCSPKSGHDTVSWYQQALGQGPQFIFQYYEEEERQRGNFPDRFSGHQFPNYSSELNVNALLLGDSALYLCASSFEEASEQYFGPGTRLTVT.

Comments on this clone: One junction end disagrees with the germline gene, perhaps due to a read error. The chain recombines TRBV7-7 with TRBJ2-1, with D tentatively TRBD2 (5 bases). There are 14 residues in the CDR3. Germline V gives CDR1 SSHAT, CDR2 FNYEAQ (reference sequence). CDR3: CASSLTGLYNEQFF. CDR3 bases: TGTGCTAGCAGCTTAACCGGACTCTACAATGAGCAGTTCTTC.

The chain combines TRBV6-1 with TRBJ1-1; the match to TRBD1 covers 7 bases. V lost 6 bases, J lost 3 bases, and 7 bases stayed unmatched. Germline CDR1 is MNHNS and CDR2 is SASEGT. The CDR3 consists of 14 residues. The CDR3 bases are TGTGCCAGCAGAATAGACAGGGTAGACACTGAAGCTTTCTTT. Its translation: CASRIDRVDTEAFF.

The CDR3, as DNA: TGTGCCAGCAGCGGAATTCGACAGGGAGTCAACTATGGCTACACCTTC. Protein product: CASSGIRQGVNYGYTF. The chain uses TRBV5-4 and TRBJ1-2; 7 bases line up with TRBD1. Germline CDR1 and CDR2: SGHNT and YYREEE (reference sequence). V lost 4 bases to trimming and J lost 2 bases; unmatched junction nucleotides: 11. The CDR3 has 16 amino acids.

This clone came up once. The CDR3 is CASSLVPSGGRRATDTQYF. CDR3 bases: TGCGCCAGCAGCTTGGTTCCTAGCGGGGGGCGTCGGGCCACAGATACGCAGTATTTT. The rearrangement uses TRBV5-1 and TRBJ2-3; 11 bases align to TRBD2. Germline CDR1 and CDR2: SGHRS and YFSETQ. The trim removed 0 bases at V and 2 bases at J, leaving 11 bases unmatched. CDR3 size: 19 residues.

The V call is TRBV9, the J call TRBJ1-1, with D unresolved. There are 14 residues in the CDR3. Germline lookup yields CDR1 SGDLS and CDR2 YYNGEE. Trimming took 3 bases from V and 3 from J, leaving 12 bases between them. The CDR3 is CASSARSGDTEAFF. Written as DNA, the CDR3 is TGTGCCAGCAGCGCCCGTTCCGGGGACACTGAAGCTTTCTTT.

The V gene is TRBV6-5, the J gene TRBJ1-6; D possibly corresponds to TRBD1 (6 bases). The CDR3 totals 15 residues. V was shortened by 3 bases and J by 5 bases, with 11 bases between the two germline ends. Germline CDR1 MNHEY, CDR2 SVGAGI. The chain's CDR3 is CASSYMPGDNSPLHF. The CDR3 coding sequence is TGTGCCAGCAGTTATATGCCAGGGGATAATTCACCCCTCCACTTT.

The chain uses TRBV10-2 and TRBJ2-7; the D is unclear. Germline loops: CDR1 WSHSY, CDR2 SAAADI. CDR3 length: 15 amino acids. V was clipped by 0 bases and J by 4 bases, with 13 bases between them. The chain's CDR3 is CASSESSGSGYEQYF. CDR3 sequence (DNA): TGCGCCAGCAGTGAGTCCTCCGGTAGTGGTTACGAGCAGTACTTC.

This chain links TRBV2 with TRBJ2-1, with a tentative D call TRBD2 (6 bases). CDR3 length: 15 residues. Per germline, CDR1 SNHLY and CDR2 FYNNEI. Trimming took 7 bases from V and 2 from J, leaving 15 bases between them. The CDR3 DNA sequence: TGTGCCAGCAATCTCCGGGACTCCCCCTACAATGAGCAGTTCTTC. Translation: CASNLRDSPYNEQFF.

The CDR3 DNA reads TGTGCCAGCAGTTTACAGGGAAATTCACCCCTCCACTTT. It is translated as CASSLQGNSPLHF. The genes are TRBV27 and TRBJ1-6, with a weak D call TRBD1 (5 bases). The germline V gene has CDR1 MNHEY and CDR2 SMNVEV (reference sequence). The CDR3 consists of 13 residues. The ends were cut back, 2 bases at V and 7 bases at J, with 6 bases in the middle.

The CDR3: CASSLIGGADEKLFF. Here the CDR3 DNA reads TGTGCCAGCAGTTTAATAGGGGGCGCAGATGAAAAACTGTTTTTT. The J gene is TRBJ1-4, the V gene TRBV27; 7 bases match TRBD1. The V and J ends lost 2 bases and 6 bases, in that order; junction bases with no gene match: 6. Germline lookup yields CDR1 MNHEY and CDR2 SMNVEV (reference sequence). The length of the CDR3 is 15 residues.

This chain connects TRBV7-3 to TRBJ2-3, with a possible D match to TRBD1 (5 bases). The CDR3 consists of 15 residues. Germline CDR1 is SGHTA and CDR2 is FQGTGA. V gave up 2 bases and J gave up 7 bases, with 16 bases separating them. DNA of the CDR3: TGTGCCAGCAGCTTATTCGACAGCCGAGCATATACGCAGTATTTT. Encoded protein: CASSLFDSRAYTQYF.